A selection of T cell receptor beta chains follows, all from one sample in a study of beta chain features in type 1 diabetes. Profiling relied on immunoSEQ multiplex PCR, and the TCRdb table lists in-frame clones only, not all of them. This repertoire shows 500,000 to 800,000 clones, roughly an eighth found once; its top ten account for more than 0.1%. The material sequenced was naive CD4+ T cells from blood. The receptors were gathered from a man younger than 45 with type 1 diabetes. Each CDR3 is given with its conserved first and last residue. The D gene is left open where the match is weak. Not every row has a clone size; where given, it reads once, few, many or a size class.

j_gene	v_gene	d_gene	abundance	CDR3nt	CDR3aa
TRBJ1-1	TRBV27	TRBD1	few	TGTGCCAGCAGTCTGGGGACAGCCAACACTGAAGCTTTCTTT	CASSLGTANTEAFF
TRBJ2-5	TRBV7-2	NA	few	TGTGCCAGCAGCTGGGGCCGGGAGACCCAGTACTTC	CASSWGRETQYF
TRBJ2-2	TRBV10-3	TRBD1	few	TGTGCCATCTCTCTCCAGGCAGGGGGCTCGACCGGGGAGCTGTTTTTT	CAISLQAGGSTGELFF
TRBJ2-3	TRBV5-5	NA	few	TGTGCCAGCAGCTTGGCCGGCAGGGCGTACACAGATACGCAGTATTTT	CASSLAGRAYTDTQYF
TRBJ2-7	TRBV10-3	NA	few	TGTGCCATCAGGCCTGACAGGGAGGCCGACGAGCAGTACTTC	CAIRPDREADEQYF
TRBJ2-3	TRBV13	NA	NA	TGTGCCAGCAGCTTAGGGTGGCAGGTCGGTATCACAGATACGCAGTATTTT	CASSLGWQVGITDTQYF
TRBJ1-1	TRBV4-2	NA	few	TGTGCCAGCAGCCATGATCGGAACACTGAAGCTTTCTTT	CASSHDRNTEAFF
TRBJ2-7	TRBV7-9	NA	NA	TGTGCCAGCAGCTCGGACGTCGAGCAGTACTTC	CASSSDVEQYF
TRBJ2-7	TRBV6-6	NA	NA	TGTGCCAGCAGTTACTTACCGGGAGCATCCTACGAGCAGTACTTC	CASSYLPGASYEQYF
TRBJ2-3	TRBV28	TRBD1	few	TGTGCCAGCAGCTCGACAGGGAACACAGATACGCAGTATTTT	CASSSTGNTDTQYF
TRBJ1-5	TRBV2	NA	once	TGTGCCAGCAGTGAAGCACAGGGCAGTCAGCCCCAGCATTTT	CASSEAQGSQPQHF
TRBJ2-3	TRBV9	TRBD1	few	TGTGCCAGCAGCTTCGGACAGGGCACAGATACGCAGTATTTT	CASSFGQGTDTQYF
TRBJ2-2	TRBV5-1	NA	NA	TGCGCCAGCAGCTTAGGCAGGCCGAACACCGGGGAGCTGTTTTTT	CASSLGRPNTGELFF
TRBJ1-5	TRBV6-5	NA	few	TGTGCCAGCAGTTACAAATACAGGGCTAATCAGCCCCAGCATTTT	CASSYKYRANQPQHF
TRBJ2-7	TRBV25-1	NA	few	TGTGCCAGCACCAGCTCCTACGAGCAGTACTTC	CASTSSYEQYF
TRBJ2-5	TRBV7-2	TRBD1	few	TGTGCCAGCAGCCTAGTCGGGACAGGGACCCAGTACTTC	CASSLVGTGTQYF
TRBJ2-3	TRBV4-3	NA	few	TGCGCCAGCAGCCACCGACAGGGCACAGATACGCAGTATTTT	CASSHRQGTDTQYF
TRBJ2-1	TRBV28	NA	NA	TGTGCCAGCGGGCGGAGCTCCTACAATGAGCAGTTCTTC	CASGRSSYNEQFF
TRBJ1-2	TRBV7-2	NA	NA	TGTGCCAGCGTTCCTAGCACAGGGACCCATGGCTACACCTTC	CASVPSTGTHGYTF
TRBJ2-6	TRBV5-6	NA	NA	TGTGCCAGCACCTTGGGGGGTTTCAACGTCCTGACTTTC	CASTLGGFNVLTF
TRBJ2-2	TRBV2	NA	NA	TGTGCCAGCATAGAGGGTGCGAACACCGGGGAGCTGTTTTTT	CASIEGANTGELFF
TRBJ1-5	TRBV13	NA	few	TGTGCCAGCAGCCCGGGCCGACTAAATCAGCCCCAGCATTTT	CASSPGRLNQPQHF
TRBJ1-6	TRBV5-6	NA	few	TGTGCCAGCAGCACAGGGCATTCACCCCTCCACTTT	CASSTGHSPLHF
TRBJ1-3	TRBV13	NA	NA	TGTGCCAGCAGCTTATTTTCTGGAAACACCATATATTTT	CASSLFSGNTIYF
TRBJ1-1	TRBV5-1	NA	NA	TGCGCCAGCAGCTTACAGGGTACGAACACTGAAGCTTTCTTT	CASSLQGTNTEAFF